The following is a T cell receptor (beta chain) sequence with its context. Antigen: not known. These data are taken from a study of T-cell reconstitution after alpha-beta-depleted transplantation in children. Study-wide points: Reported findings indicate that, about two months after transplant, alpha-beta T cells came from several hundred expanded clones, which were derived from non-depleted graft cells. Among T cells one year after transplant, newly produced cells accounted for most counts and diversity.

This CDR3 contains 14 residues. V was shortened by 5 bases and J by 0 bases, with 10 bases between the two germline ends. Germline V gives CDR1 KGHDR, CDR2 SFDVKD. This sample's TCRbeta library carried unique molecular identifier barcodes. MiXCR, applied by TCRdb to the PCR reads, yields one record per CDR3 protein. The table includes about 580,000 distinct CDR3 sequences, 20% to 25% detected once. The V and J genes are TRBV24-1 and TRBJ2-7; tentatively, D is TRBD1 or TRBD2 (5 bases each). The source was PBMCs, mostly from graft donor cells, collected 360 days after TCRalphabeta/CD19-depleted stem cell transplant. The source of this sequence is a boy less than two years old who had a stem cell transplant for acute myeloid leukemia, so the T cells may come from the graft donor. CDR3 loop: CATSVPGPSYEQYF. CDR3 nucleotides: TGTGCCACCAGTGTCCCGGGACCCTCCTACGAGCAGTACTTC.